These 2 T cell receptor beta chains were sequenced from one sample in a study of identical twins. TCRdb re-called the 5' RACE reads with MiXCR, one entry per CDR3 protein. The data show about 530,000 distinct CDR3 sequences, roughly 15% seen once. The sample also formed part of further work on yellow fever vaccine responses in identical twins.

Sample: CD4+ T cells sorted from blood. These receptors all stem from a woman aged 18-35 years in good health.

The sample holds many counts of this clonotype. V and J are TRBV20-1 and TRBJ2-3, with TRBD2 identical over 10 bases. Germline trimming cut 5 bases from V and 4 bases from J; bases unmatched to any gene: 6. CDR3 length equals 14 residues. Germline CDR1 and CDR2: DFQATT and SNEGSKA (reference sequence). The CDR3 sequence is CSALSGGRADTQYF. DNA of the CDR3: TGCAGTGCTCTTAGCGGGGGGAGGGCAGATACGCAGTATTTT.

This clonotype appeared a few times. The chain combines TRBV3-1 with TRBJ2-4; 9 bases line up with TRBD1. There are 18 residues in the CDR3. Trimming cost V 2 bases and J 0 bases; bases outside gene matches: 8. Germline values: CDR1 LGHDT, CDR2 YNNKEL (reference sequence). CDR3 bases: TGTGCCAGCAGCCAACGGACAGGGGTCTTGGTAGCCAAAAACATTCAGTACTTC. It codes for CASSQRTGVLVAKNIQYF.